The sequence of this T cell receptor (beta chain) was determined in a study of blood T cells in healthy people across ages. A second PCR, run for roughly 7 to 12 cycles, used a sample-barcoded 5' primer plus a J-beta primer mix. Through a template-switch adaptor with 12 random nucleotides, each cDNA molecule received a tag. MiXCR, applied by TCRdb to the 5' RACE reads, yields one record per CDR3 protein. The sample includes 600,000 or so distinct CDR3 sequences, about 28% of them seen just once. The CDR3 covers 19 residues. Trimming removed 0 bases from V and 0 bases from J; junction bases left unmatched: 5. The germline V gene encodes CDR1 LGHDT and CDR2 YNNKEL (reference sequence). This clonotype has ten or more counts. Donors were systemically healthy Caucasian individuals from Russia aged 6 to 90 years.

The chain is built from TRBV3-1 and TRBJ2-1; 13 bases match TRBD2. Sequenced: blood. The TCR comes from an elderly woman in good health. The CDR3 protein is CASSQETSGGSLSYNEQFF. Written as DNA, the CDR3 is TGTGCCAGCAGCCAAGAGACTAGCGGGGGGTCCCTCTCCTACAATGAGCAGTTCTTC.